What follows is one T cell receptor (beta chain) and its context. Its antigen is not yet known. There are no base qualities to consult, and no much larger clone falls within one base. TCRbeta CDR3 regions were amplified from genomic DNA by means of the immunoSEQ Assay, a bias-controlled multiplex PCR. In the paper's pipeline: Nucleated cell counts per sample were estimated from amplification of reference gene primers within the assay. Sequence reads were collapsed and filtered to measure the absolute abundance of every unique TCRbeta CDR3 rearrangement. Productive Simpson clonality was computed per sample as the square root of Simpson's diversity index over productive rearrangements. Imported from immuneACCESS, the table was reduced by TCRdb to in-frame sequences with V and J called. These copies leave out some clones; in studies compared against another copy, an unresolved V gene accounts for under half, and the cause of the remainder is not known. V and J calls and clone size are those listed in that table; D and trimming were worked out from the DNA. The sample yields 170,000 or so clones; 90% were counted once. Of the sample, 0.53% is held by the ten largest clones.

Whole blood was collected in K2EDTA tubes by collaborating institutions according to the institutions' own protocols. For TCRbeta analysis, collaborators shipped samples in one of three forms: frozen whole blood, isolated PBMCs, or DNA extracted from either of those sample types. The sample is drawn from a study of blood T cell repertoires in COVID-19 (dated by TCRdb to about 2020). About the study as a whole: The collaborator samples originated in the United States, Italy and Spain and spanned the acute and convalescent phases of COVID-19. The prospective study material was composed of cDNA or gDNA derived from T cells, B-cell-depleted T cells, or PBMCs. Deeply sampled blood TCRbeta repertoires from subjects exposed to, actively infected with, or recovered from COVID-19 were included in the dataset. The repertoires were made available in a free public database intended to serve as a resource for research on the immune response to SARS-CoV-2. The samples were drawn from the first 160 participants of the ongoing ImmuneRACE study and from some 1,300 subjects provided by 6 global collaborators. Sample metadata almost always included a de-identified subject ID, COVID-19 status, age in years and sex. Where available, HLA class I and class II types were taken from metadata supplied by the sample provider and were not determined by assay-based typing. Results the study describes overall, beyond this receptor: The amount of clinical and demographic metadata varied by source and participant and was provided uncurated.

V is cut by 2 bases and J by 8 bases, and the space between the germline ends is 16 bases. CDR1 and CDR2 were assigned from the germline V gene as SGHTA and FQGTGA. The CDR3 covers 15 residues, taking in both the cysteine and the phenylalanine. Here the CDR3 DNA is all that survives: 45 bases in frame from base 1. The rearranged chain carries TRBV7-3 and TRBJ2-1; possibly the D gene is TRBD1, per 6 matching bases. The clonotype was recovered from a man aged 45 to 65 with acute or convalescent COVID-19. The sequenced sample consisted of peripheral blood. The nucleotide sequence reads TGTGCCAGCAGCTTACTGCCTTTATCAGGGGATGAGCAGTTCTTC. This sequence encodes CASSLLPLSGDEQFF.